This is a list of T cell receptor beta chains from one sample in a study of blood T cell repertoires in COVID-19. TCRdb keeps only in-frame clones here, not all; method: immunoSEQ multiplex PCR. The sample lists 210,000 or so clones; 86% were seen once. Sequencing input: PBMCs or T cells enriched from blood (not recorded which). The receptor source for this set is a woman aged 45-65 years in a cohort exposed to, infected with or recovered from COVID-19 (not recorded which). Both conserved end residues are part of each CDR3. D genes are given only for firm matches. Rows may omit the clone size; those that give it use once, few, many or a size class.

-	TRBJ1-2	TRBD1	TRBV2	CASSEGTGGGYTF	TGTGCCAGCAGTGAAGGGACAGGTGGAGGCTACACCTTC
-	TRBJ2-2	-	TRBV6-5	CASSYLSGELFF	TGTGCCAGCAGTTACCTTTCCGGGGAGCTGTTTTTT
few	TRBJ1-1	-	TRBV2	CASRSQQNTEAFF	TGTGCCAGCAGATCTCAACAGAACACTGAAGCTTTCTTT
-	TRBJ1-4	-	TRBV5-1	CASSLVGRLATNEKLFF	TGCGCCAGCAGCTTGGTGGGCAGGCTTGCAACTAATGAAAAACTGTTTTTT
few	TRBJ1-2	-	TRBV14	CASSQVVSGFYGYTF	TGTGCCAGCAGCCAAGTGGTGAGCGGATTCTATGGCTACACCTTC
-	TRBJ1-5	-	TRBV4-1	CASSQSQSGNQPQHF	TGCGCCAGCAGCCAATCTCAAAGCGGCAATCAGCCCCAGCATTTT
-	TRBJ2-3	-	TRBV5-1	CASSQNGGPSAADTQYF	TGCGCCAGCAGCCAAAACGGGGGGCCTTCAGCCGCAGATACGCAGTATTTT
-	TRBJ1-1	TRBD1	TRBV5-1	CASSMTGDTEAFF	TGCGCCAGCAGCATGACAGGGGACACTGAAGCTTTCTTT
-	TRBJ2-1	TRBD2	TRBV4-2	CASSQPTSGGVGEQFF	TGTGCCAGCAGCCAACCGACTAGCGGGGGAGTAGGGGAGCAGTTCTTC
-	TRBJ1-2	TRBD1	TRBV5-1	CASSSFQGENYGYTF	TGCGCCAGCAGCTCATTTCAGGGGGAGAACTATGGCTACACCTTC
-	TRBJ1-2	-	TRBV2	CASCYRVSYGYTF	TGTGCCAGCTGCTACAGGGTTAGCTATGGCTACACCTTC
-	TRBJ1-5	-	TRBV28	CASSLMALGGQPQHF	TGTGCCAGCAGTTTAATGGCTCTTGGGGGGCAGCCCCAGCATTTT
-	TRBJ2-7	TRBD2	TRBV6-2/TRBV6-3	CASSYPSSRTSGGNYEQYF	TGTGCCAGCAGTTACCCCAGTTCTCGGACTAGCGGGGGGAACTACGAGCAGTACTTC
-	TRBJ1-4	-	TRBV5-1	CASSLQLGANEKLFF	TGCGCCAGCAGCTTGCAACTCGGGGCTAATGAAAAACTGTTTTTT
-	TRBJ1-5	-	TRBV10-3	CAISELGQNYNQPQHF	TGTGCCATCAGTGAGTTGGGACAAAATTACAATCAGCCCCAGCATTTT
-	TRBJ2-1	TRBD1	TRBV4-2	CASSRPGQGYNEQFF	TGTGCCAGCAGCCGCCCCGGACAGGGGTACAATGAGCAGTTCTTC
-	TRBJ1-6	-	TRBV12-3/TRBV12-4	CASSFSNSPLHF	TGTGCCAGCAGTTTTAGTAATTCACCCCTCCACTTT
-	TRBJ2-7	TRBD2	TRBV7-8	CASSLRSGGGTYEQYF	TGTGCCAGCAGCCTTCGAAGCGGGGGAGGGACCTACGAGCAGTACTTC
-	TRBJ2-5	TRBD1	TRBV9	CASSAGDRLQETQYF	TGTGCCAGCAGCGCCGGGGACAGACTCCAAGAGACCCAGTACTTC
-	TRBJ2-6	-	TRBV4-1	CASSQPLRGTNVLTF	TGCGCCAGCAGCCAACCCCTAAGGGGGACCAACGTCCTGACTTTC
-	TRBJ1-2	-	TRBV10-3	CAISATDWRYGYTF	TGTGCCATCAGTGCGACAGATTGGCGTTATGGCTACACCTTC
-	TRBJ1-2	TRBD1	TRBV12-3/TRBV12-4	CASSRDRAVGYTF	TGTGCCAGCAGCCGTGACAGGGCGGTTGGCTACACCTTC
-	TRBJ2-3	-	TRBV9	CASSASTEDTQYF	TGTGCCAGCAGCGCCTCGACAGAGGATACGCAGTATTTT
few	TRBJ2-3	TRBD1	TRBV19	CASSTGQVTDTQYF	TGTGCCAGTAGTACGGGACAGGTAACAGATACGCAGTATTTT
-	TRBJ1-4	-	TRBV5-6	CASSLGRGGRRATNEKLFF	TGTGCCAGCAGCTTAGGGCGGGGTGGCAGACGAGCAACTAATGAAAAACTGTTTTTT
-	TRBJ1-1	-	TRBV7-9	CASSLTSYAEAFF	TGTGCCAGCAGCTTAACTTCTTACGCTGAAGCTTTCTTT